One and the same sample provided the 9 T cell receptor beta chains below, sequenced in a study of blood T cells in healthy people across ages. Next came a second PCR, run for about 6 to 11 cycles, which used a sample-barcoded 5' primer along with a J-beta primer mix. TCRdb passed the 5' RACE reads through MiXCR, listing each CDR3 protein once. The table records about 1.7 million distinct CDR3 sequences, 28% of them present only once. Sequenced input: blood. The receptors were sampled from a woman aged 25 to 39 in good health.

There are many counts of this clonotype. The V and J genes are TRBV7-7 and TRBJ2-1, with TRBD2 as a possible D gene (5 bases). The CDR3 contains 15 residues. Germline values: CDR1 SSHAT, CDR2 FNYEAQ (reference sequence). V lost 5 bases to trimming and J lost 0 bases, with 11 bases between them. The CDR3 loop is CASSPGESSYNEQFF. The DNA for the CDR3 is TGTGCCAGCAGCCCCGGGGAAAGCTCCTACAATGAGCAGTTCTTC.

The V and J genes are TRBV7-9 and TRBJ2-5; 14 bases line up with TRBD2. With 5 bases clipped from V and 2 bases from J, the junction kept 7 bases outside the gene matches. This CDR3 has 17 residues. Germline CDR1 and CDR2: SEHNR and FQNEAQ (reference sequence). CDR3 bases: TGTGCCAGCAGCCAAAATGGACTAGCGGGGGGACAAGAGACCCAGTACTTC. Its protein product is CASSQNGLAGGQETQYF.

This clonotype was observed a handful of times. This chain uses TRBV7-8 with TRBJ2-5, with 10 bases identical to TRBD2. The CDR3 runs to 19 residues. Germline V gene data show CDR1 as SGHVS and CDR2 as FQNEAQ. V lost 0 bases, J lost 5 bases, and 15 bases stayed unmatched. CDR3 region: CASSLALASGSYPQETQYF. The CDR3 nucleotides are TGTGCCAGCAGCTTAGCGTTGGCTAGCGGGAGCTACCCTCAGGAGACCCAGTACTTC. Looking up the rest from reference TRBV7-8 and TRBJ2-5 gives the full variable domain: GAGVSQSPRYKVAKRGQDVALRCDPISGHVSLFWYQQALGQGPEFLTYFQNEAQLDKSGLPSDRFFAERPEGSVSTLKIQRTQQEDSAVYLCASSLALASGSYPQETQYFGPGTRLLVL.

On this clonotype itself: A much larger clone lies one base from this, so it may be a read error. The chain is built from TRBV11-2 and TRBJ1-2, with 7 bases identical to TRBD1. The CDR3 sequence is 14 residues long. The V gene end was trimmed by 5 bases and the J gene end by 4 bases; junction bases not matched to a gene: 7. In germline, CDR1 is SGHAT, CDR2 FQNNGV. In DNA, the CDR3 is TGTGCCAGCAGCCCCGCGGGACAGTGCTATGGCTACACCTTC. Its protein is CASSPAGQCYGYTF.

The V and J genes are TRBV18 and TRBJ2-1; D perhaps matches TRBD1 (7 bases). The V end was cut by 6 bases, the J end by 8 bases, with 17 bases between. Germline lookup yields CDR1 KGHSH and CDR2 LQKENI. There are 14 residues in the CDR3. The CDR3 loop reads CASSRGAGYDEQFF. CDR3 sequence (DNA): TGTGCCAGCTCCAGGGGGGCCGGGTATGATGAGCAGTTCTTC.

Worth noting for this clonotype: Since a much larger clone is just one base distant, this may be a read error. This chain joins TRBV29-1 and TRBJ2-5; D is unresolved. CDR3 size: 12 residues. Per germline, CDR1 SQVTM and CDR2 ANQGSEA. In DNA form, the CDR3 reads TGCAGCGTTGTGGTCAGTCAAGAGAGCCAGTACTTC. Its protein is CSVVVSQESQYF.

About this clonotype itself: A junction boundary mismatches the germline segment, possibly from a read error. The V gene is TRBV20-1, the J gene TRBJ2-1, with D perhaps matching TRBD1 (5 bases). The V gene's germline CDR1 is DFQATT and CDR2 SNEGSKA (reference sequence). The CDR3 has 12 residues. CDR3: CSVSRGNNEQCF. The CDR3 coding sequence is TGCAGTGTCTCAAGGGGCAACAATGAGCAGTGCTTC.

The chain recombines TRBV19 with TRBJ2-1, with D possibly called TRBD1 or TRBD2 (6 bases each). The length of the CDR3 is 16 residues. The V gene lost 3 bases and the J gene lost 6 bases, with 18 bases spanning the gap. Germline CDR1 is LNHDA and CDR2 is SQIVND (reference sequence). The CDR3 sequence is CASSMYAVEGGNEQFF. CDR3 sequence (DNA): TGTGCCAGTAGTATGTATGCGGTAGAGGGGGGCAATGAGCAGTTCTTC.

The V gene is TRBV2, the J gene TRBJ2-5, with D tentatively TRBD2 (6 bases). Trimming removed 6 bases at V and 5 bases at J, with 13 bases between. This CDR3 has 13 residues. Germline V CDR1 and CDR2: SNHLY, FYNNEI. CDR3 residues: CASRGRGWETQYF. DNA of the CDR3: TGTGCCAGCAGAGGACGGGGGTGGGAGACCCAGTACTTC.